This passage covers 12 T cell receptor beta chains from one sample sequenced in a study of blood T cell repertoires in COVID-19. The assay was immunoSEQ multiplex PCR, and TCRdb's table has in-frame clones only and misses some. The data contain about 300,000 clones, roughly 88% of them singletons. The sequenced sample was peripheral blood. These receptor sequences come from a woman in her 30s with COVID-19, enrolled during active disease.

Remarks on this clone: A much more abundant neighbour one base away suggests this may be a read error. The same CDR3 also results from other DNA sequences found in this sample. The CDR3 sequence is CASSDPQGTKAFF. The DNA for the CDR3 is TGCGCCAGCAGTGACCCACAGGGGACAAAAGCCTTCTTT. The chain employs TRBV10-2 and TRBJ1-1; 7 nucleotides match TRBD1. The CDR3 is made up of 13 amino acids. Germline V lookup: CDR1 WSHSY, CDR2 SAAADI.

This chain connects TRBV11-2 to TRBJ1-2; 12 bases match TRBD1. J gave up 7 bases and V 1 base, and 4 bases lay outside the gene matches. The CDR3 is 15 amino acids. CDR1 and CDR2 from the germline V gene are SGHAT and FQNNGV. As DNA, the CDR3 is TGTGCCAGCAGCTTAGCCCCGGGACAGGGGGCTGGCTACACCTTC. This encodes CASSLAPGQGAGYTF.

The rearrangement links TRBV9 to TRBJ1-5, with 8 bases lining up with TRBD1. The germline V gene has CDR1 SGDLS and CDR2 YYNGEE. This CDR3 is 16 amino acids long. The ends lost 4 bases at V and 5 bases at J; junction bases unmatched: 11. CDR3 protein: CASSPGQGARDQPQHF. The CDR3 DNA sequence: TGTGCCAGCAGCCCGGGGCAGGGGGCTAGAGATCAGCCCCAGCATTTT.

This chain joins TRBV27 and TRBJ1-2; tentative D call: TRBD1 (6 bases). Germline assignment: CDR1 MNHEY and CDR2 SMNVEV (reference sequence). The V end lost 8 bases, the J end lost 8 bases, and 18 bases lay between the germline ends. This CDR3 region has 13 residues. The CDR3 spells CASSGGLNRGYTF. CDR3 coding DNA: TGTGCCAGCTCCGGGGGGCTTAATCGCGGCTACACCTTC.

The chain joins TRBV7-8 to TRBJ1-2, with D possibly being TRBD1 (6 bases). This CDR3 has 13 residues. Per germline, CDR1 SGHVS and CDR2 FQNEAQ. Between the trimmed V and J ends, which lost 1 base and 8 bases, there was a span of 11 bases. This CDR3 is CASSLGGGEGYTF. CDR3 in DNA: TGTGCCAGCAGCTTAGGAGGGGGGGAAGGCTACACCTTC.

The chain has TRBV5-1 and TRBJ1-3, with D tentatively TRBD1 (6 bases). The CDR3 loop spans 16 amino acids. V was cut by 0 bases and J by 3 bases, with 13 bases left in between. Germline values: CDR1 SGHRS, CDR2 YFSETQ. CDR3 sequence reads: CASSLGQGKVGNTIYF. The DNA of the CDR3 is TGCGCCAGCAGCTTGGGCCAGGGGAAGGTTGGAAACACCATATATTTT.

The CDR3 DNA follows: TGTGCCAGCAGTTACGTGGGGACTAGCGGGGGGTCCCAGTACTTC. It translates to CASSYVGTSGGSQYF. The chain employs TRBV6-2 or TRBV6-3 and TRBJ2-5; 15 bases agree with TRBD2. The CDR3 is 15 amino acids. Germline CDR1 MNHEY, CDR2 SVGEGT. The ends lost 2 bases at V and 9 bases at J; junction bases unmatched: 4.

The rearrangement uses TRBV29-1 and TRBJ1-2, with TRBD1 matching over 10 bases. Per the germline V gene, CDR1 is SQVTM and CDR2 is ANQGSEA. This CDR3 has 13 residues. V was pared by 7 bases and J by 6 bases, with 8 bases of the junction left unmatched. The DNA of the CDR3 is TGCAGCGGTCTAACCGGGACAGGGGATGGCTACACCTTC. Translated: CSGLTGTGDGYTF.

The V and J genes are TRBV7-9 and TRBJ2-3, with D tentatively TRBD2 (7 bases). There are 16 residues in the CDR3. The germline CDR1 and CDR2 sequences are SEHNR and FQNEAQ (reference sequence). Trimming left V 1 base short and J 2 bases short, with 13 bases between. The CDR3 DNA is TGTGCCAGCAGCTTAGTTGGGGGGGCTAACACAGATACGCAGTATTTT. Protein: CASSLVGGANTDTQYF.

This CDR3 is CASSDLGTDYGYTF. The CDR3, as DNA: TGTGCCAGCAGCGACTTAGGGACAGATTATGGCTACACCTTC. This rearrangement joins TRBV7-2 to TRBJ1-2; 7 bases agree with TRBD1. Trimming at V came to 5 bases and at J to 5 bases, leaving 8 bases not matched to a gene. This CDR3 contains 14 residues. Germline-derived CDR1 and CDR2 are SGHTA and FQGNSA.

The chain uses TRBV6-1 and TRBJ1-2; D unclear. This CDR3 is 14 amino acids long. Germline values: CDR1 MNHNS, CDR2 SASEGT. Trimming removed 1 base from V and 7 bases from J, with 13 bases in between. CDR3 residues: CASSEVVAPAGYTF. The CDR3 DNA is TGTGCCAGCAGTGAAGTGGTAGCGCCTGCTGGCTACACCTTC.

V and J are TRBV2 and TRBJ1-1, with D maybe TRBD1 (6 bases). The CDR3 loop spans 16 amino acids. Germline V CDR1 and CDR2: SNHLY, FYNNEI. V was trimmed by 8 bases and J by 0 bases, leaving 19 bases between them. The CDR3 is CASLPPWTDMNTEAFF. In nucleotides, the CDR3 is TGTGCCAGCCTGCCCCCTTGGACAGACATGAACACTGAAGCTTTCTTT.